This entry describes one TCR beta chain. Its antigen remains unidentified. Donors had no recently reported acute infections or vaccinations and were HIV-negative. The data are from a study of shared clonotypes between healthy human individuals. Germline V gene lookup returns CDR1 SGHRS and CDR2 YFSETQ. The CDR3 runs 14 residues. Trimming removed 7 bases from V and 0 bases from J, with 12 bases in between. In the sorted-subset replicate PCRs, 200 ng DNA, around 32,000 T cell genomes, was used. Measured with immunoSEQ multiplex PCR; TCRdb has only the in-frame clones, and not every one. Altogether more than 150,000 clones are present, approximately 92% being singletons, with the ten largest covering 0.065% to 0.07%. Study-wide findings and caveats: Among non-shared clonotypes, generation probabilities were lower than among those shared by all four donors. Among the subsets, naive ones generally showed larger estimated richness than memory ones.

The source of this sequence is a woman in her 30s in good health. Sequenced input: naive CD4+ T cells sorted from blood. Stated subset: CD45RA+ positively selected. V gene TRBV5-1 combines with J gene TRBJ2-3, with D possibly being TRBD2 (5 bases). DNA for the CDR3: TGCGCCAGCGGACTGAGCGGAAGCACAGATACGCAGTATTTT. The encoded protein is CASGLSGSTDTQYF.